Sequencing of this TCR beta chain was carried out in a study of T cell changes during pregnancy in multiple sclerosis. Between the trimmed V and J ends, which lost 4 bases and 2 bases, there was a span of 12 bases. Germline values: CDR1 SGHNT, CDR2 YYREEE (reference sequence). The CDR3 has 15 amino acids. This table comes from immunoSEQ multiplex PCR, and its TCRdb copy is limited to in-frame clones, with some not included. Among around 61,000 clones listed, approximately 89% were seen once. The specimen comprised peripheral blood, sampled in the third trimester of pregnancy. The receptor comes from a female donor in good health, enrolled as a control in a pregnancy study. V usage is TRBV5-4 and J usage is TRBJ2-2; TRBD1 is a possible D gene (5 bases). DNA for the CDR3: TGTGCCAGCAGCAGGATTGACAGCAACACCGGGGAGCTGTTTTTT. It translates to CASSRIDSNTGELFF.